The rows below give T cell receptor beta chains drawn from one sample of a study of blood T cells in healthy people across ages. TCRdb recomputed calls from the 5' RACE reads with MiXCR, one row per CDR3 protein. Found here are some 1,000,000 distinct CDR3 sequences, about 23% of them singletons; the top ten hold about 0.69%. These same records also appear under a second study, on T cells of mothers and their children.

Sequenced sample: blood. Receptor source: a girl aged 2-10 years in good health. Each CDR3 is given with its conserved first and last residue. A D gene is named only where the DNA matches it firmly. Expanded clones are given a class, and other clones once, few, many or no size at all.

cdr3_nt | cdr3_aa | clone_size | d_call | j_call | v_call
TGTGCCACCAGACAGGGAGACAATGAGCGGTTCTTC | CATRQGDNERFF | . | TRBD1 | TRBJ2-1 | TRBV10-3
TGTGCCAGCAGCCTACGATCAACAGGGGTTGGAGAGACCCAGTACTTC | CASSLRSTGVGETQYF | few | TRBD1 | TRBJ2-5 | TRBV3-1
TGCAGCGTTGGGGGGTTTGGCTACACCTTC | CSVGGFGYTF | . | . | TRBJ1-2 | TRBV29-1
TGCGCCAGCAGCCAAGCAGGGACAACTAATGAAAAACTGTTTTTT | CASSQAGTTNEKLFF | . | . | TRBJ1-4 | TRBV4-3
TGCGCCAGCAGCTCTCCACTCGTTGGCGAAAGGGGGTTTTACGAGCAGTACTTC | CASSSPLVGERGFYEQYF | . | . | TRBJ2-7 | TRBV5-1
TGTGCCAGCAGCCTCGACAGGGGGAACTTGGATACGCAGTATTTT | CASSLDRGNLDTQYF | . | TRBD1 | TRBJ2-3 | TRBV11-1
TGTGCCAGCAGCCCACCGGGGAGGTCCAACGAGCAGTACTTC | CASSPPGRSNEQYF | . | . | TRBJ2-7 | TRBV9
TGCGCCAGCAGCTTGAGGCAGAGTGGGGGAGGGGAGCAGTACTTC | CASSLRQSGGGEQYF | . | TRBD2 | TRBJ2-7 | TRBV5-1
TGCAGTGCTAGAGATAAGCGGGAGGGCCTGACGGGGGAGCAGTACTTC | CSARDKREGLTGEQYF | . | TRBD2 | TRBJ2-7 | TRBV20-1
TGTGCCAGCAGCCTTGTTCGGGGACAGGAGGGAGAAAAACTGTTTTTT | CASSLVRGQEGEKLFF | . | TRBD1 | TRBJ1-4 | TRBV7-9
TGTGCCAGCAGCGACGACAGGGGCCATGAGACCCAGTACTTC | CASSDDRGHETQYF | . | TRBD1 | TRBJ2-5 | TRBV9
TGCAGTGCGAGCTCACCGGGACAGAGAAGCAATCAGCCCCAGCATTTT | CSASSPGQRSNQPQHF | . | TRBD1 | TRBJ1-5 | TRBV20-1
TGTGCTAGTGGCACCGAGGAGCTGTTTTTT | CASGTEELFF | few | . | TRBJ2-2 | TRBV12-5
TGTGCCAGCAGCGTCGACTTGAGTTACGAGCAGTACTTC | CASSVDLSYEQYF | few | . | TRBJ2-7 | TRBV9
TGTGCCAGCAATACAGGGGCTACCTCCTACGAGCAGTACTTC | CASNTGATSYEQYF | . | TRBD1 | TRBJ2-7 | TRBV12-3/TRBV12-4
TGCAGCGTTGGGGGACAGGCTAGCAATCAGCCCCAGCATTTT | CSVGGQASNQPQHF | many | TRBD1 | TRBJ1-5 | TRBV29-1
TGTGCCAGCAGTCCCCAGGGACAGGGGTTCGATGAGCAGTTCTTC | CASSPQGQGFDEQFF | once | TRBD1 | TRBJ2-1 | TRBV6-1
TGTGCCAGCAGCCCCACTCATACAGAGACCCAGTACTTC | CASSPTHTETQYF | few | . | TRBJ2-5 | TRBV11-2
TGTGCCAGCAGCTCAAACCGGGCCCCCTTCATCAGGGCTTTCTTT | CASSSNRAPFIRAFF | few | . | TRBJ1-1 | TRBV7-2
TGTGCCAGCAGCTTAAGTTCAGGGACTGGCTACACCTTC | CASSLSSGTGYTF | . | . | TRBJ1-2 | TRBV7-2
TGTGCCAGCAGCTTTCAGGGGGCCCAGAAACAAGAGACCCAGTACTTC | CASSFQGAQKQETQYF | once | TRBD1 | TRBJ2-5 | TRBV5-5
TGTGCCAGCAGTTCTCTAGCGGGGGCTTACCAAGAGACCCAGTACTTC | CASSSLAGAYQETQYF | few | TRBD2 | TRBJ2-5 | TRBV6-5
TGCGCCAGCAGCCCCACTAGCGTCAACACCGGGGAGCTGTTTTTT | CASSPTSVNTGELFF | few | TRBD2 | TRBJ2-2 | TRBV5-1
TGTGCCAGCGCACTTAGCGGGAAAGAGACCCAGTACTTC | CASALSGKETQYF | . | TRBD2 | TRBJ2-5 | TRBV2
TGCGCCAGCAGTGAATTAGGACAGCCGGGGGCAGAGACCCAGTACTTC | CASSELGQPGAETQYF | . | . | TRBJ2-5 | TRBV6-1
TGCAGTGCTAGCAAGAGACAGGGAGTTGATACGCAGTATTTT | CSASKRQGVDTQYF | . | TRBD1 | TRBJ2-3 | TRBV20-1
TGTGCCAGCAGCCAAGTTGGCCCGTACCAAGAGACCCAGTACTTC | CASSQVGPYQETQYF | few | . | TRBJ2-5 | TRBV14
TGCAGCACCCCGGGCTCTGGGGCCAACGTCCTGACTTTC | CSTPGSGANVLTF | few | . | TRBJ2-6 | TRBV29-1
TGTGCCAGCACCACCGCCGGGAGAGGCAGAAACACTGAAGCTTTCTTT | CASTTAGRGRNTEAFF | . | . | TRBJ1-1 | TRBV12-3/TRBV12-4
TGTGCCAGCAGCTTAGGGCAGGGGGATAGGAAAGGCTACACCTTC | CASSLGQGDRKGYTF | . | TRBD1 | TRBJ1-2 | TRBV11-2
TGTGCCAGCAGCAAGGAGGAGCGGGAGGGCCGCCGGTCCACCGGGGAGCTGTTTTTT | CASSKEEREGRRSTGELFF | . | . | TRBJ2-2 | TRBV21-1
TGTGCCAGCAGTGAAGAATTACGACACCGGGACCCCAGCAATTCGAATGAAAAACTGTTTTTT | CASSEELRHRDPSNSNEKLFF | . | . | TRBJ1-4 | TRBV2
TGTGCCAGCGGATACCCGGCTGCTAATCAGCCCCAGCATTTT | CASGYPAANQPQHF | few | . | TRBJ1-5 | TRBV2
TGTGCCACCAGTGATGACCACGGATGGGCAGATACGCAGTATTTT | CATSDDHGWADTQYF | few | . | TRBJ2-3 | TRBV24-1
TGTGCCAGCAGTCTGGCCGGGACTACCTTCAATGAGCAGTTCTTC | CASSLAGTTFNEQFF | . | TRBD2 | TRBJ2-1 | TRBV6-2/TRBV6-3
TGCGCCAGCAGCCAAGACCCCCGAAGGGTGGCGGGTAGGAGCACAGATACGCAGTATTTT | CASSQDPRRVAGRSTDTQYF | . | . | TRBJ2-3 | TRBV4-1
TGCGCCAGCAGTGAGTCGCGTAGCGGCACAGATACGCAGTATTTT | CASSESRSGTDTQYF | . | . | TRBJ2-3 | TRBV10-1
TGTGCCAGCCGGGACAGTTACACCGGGGAGCCGTTTTTT | CASRDSYTGEPFF | . | TRBD1 | TRBJ2-2 | TRBV27
TGCAGCGTTGCGGTGGACAGCCAAGAGACCCAGTACTTC | CSVAVDSQETQYF | few | . | TRBJ2-5 | TRBV29-1
TGTGCCAGCCGAAGGGGGGCAGATACGCAGTATTTT | CASRRGADTQYF | . | . | TRBJ2-3 | TRBV11-3
TGCGCCAGCAGCGATACAAGACAGGGAATTAAAAGAAACTATGGCTACACCTTC | CASSDTRQGIKRNYGYTF | few | TRBD1 | TRBJ1-2 | TRBV4-1
TGCGCCAGCAGCCAAGATCCGCTAGCGGGGGCAGGTGAGCAGTTCTTC | CASSQDPLAGAGEQFF | . | TRBD2 | TRBJ2-1 | TRBV4-3
TGTGCCAGCAGCTTATTACAGGGGAGCACCGGGGAGCTGTTTTTT | CASSLLQGSTGELFF | few | TRBD1 | TRBJ2-2 | TRBV11-2